This T cell receptor beta chain is drawn from a study of T cells in Graves' hyperthyroidism and ophthalmopathy. The CDR3 contains 12 residues. In germline, CDR1 is MDHEN, CDR2 SYDVKM. The V end was cut by 1 base, the J end by 8 bases, with 8 bases between. RNA transcripts yielded amplified TCR beta CDR3 regions. The TCR CDR3 first-round RT-PCR relied on the HTBI primer set. MiXCR, run by TCRdb on the multiplex PCR reads, gives a single entry per CDR3 protein. The sample lists around 300,000 distinct CDR3 sequences; about 14% were seen once. This clonotype was picked up many times. The V gene is TRBV28, the J gene TRBJ1-2; unclear D gene. Sequenced material: blood. This sequence originates from a young woman with Graves' hyperthyroidism that later progressed to Graves' ophthalmopathy. The CDR3 loop reads CASSLLNGGYTF. The CDR3 DNA reads TGTGCCAGCAGTTTATTAAACGGCGGCTACACCTTC.